The 11 T cell receptor beta chains below come from one sample, sequenced in a study of metastatic and nonmetastatic thyroid tumors. TCRdb reanalyzed the PCR reads with MiXCR. Here the sample spans 85,000 to 100,000 clones, roughly 13% being singletons. No patient had received any treatment before thyroid surgery. Sequenced material: blood. The receptor set was obtained from a female donor with papillary thyroid cancer or a benign thyroid nodule (not recorded which). Some clones in this sample may be carry-over from other donors' samples.

This clone was seen ten or more times. This sequence joins TRBV13 and TRBJ2-3, with 10 bases that match TRBD2. The CDR3 contains 18 residues. Germline V lookup: CDR1 PRHDT, CDR2 FYEKMQ (reference sequence). V dropped 7 bases and J dropped 2; count of bases not matched to a gene: 15. As DNA, the CDR3 is TGTGCCAGCACCCCTTCCCCACTAGCGGGGTCGGACACAGATACGCAGTATTTT. Its translation: CASTPSPLAGSDTDTQYF.

This clone was counted many times. This sequence joins TRBV5-1 and TRBJ2-5; 8 nucleotides line up with TRBD1. Germline CDR1 and CDR2: SGHRS and YFSETQ. This CDR3 region has 15 residues. The V gene end was trimmed by 0 bases and the J gene end by 1 base; junction bases not matched to a gene: 2. CDR3 region: CASSLGTGGQETQYF. The CDR3 DNA reads as TGCGCCAGCAGCTTGGGCACAGGGGGCCAAGAGACCCAGTACTTC.

The sample holds many counts of this clone. The chain is built from TRBV19 and TRBJ2-5, with 10 nucleotides matching TRBD1. The length of the CDR3 is 15 residues. Germline lookup yields CDR1 LNHDA and CDR2 SQIVND (reference sequence). Trimming cost V 6 bases and J 3 bases; bases outside gene matches: 7. CDR3: CASSKPGTGEETQYF. CDR3 coding DNA: TGTGCCAGTAGCAAACCCGGGACAGGGGAAGAGACCCAGTACTTC.

On this clone itself: It may be a read error: a sequence one base away is much more abundant. V usage is TRBV3-1 and J usage is TRBJ1-2; D is perhaps TRBD1 (6 bases). This CDR3 spans 15 amino acids. Looked up from germline, CDR1 is LGHDT and CDR2 is YNNKEL (reference sequence). CDR3: CASSLNRVGGDGYAF. DNA for the CDR3: TGTGCCAGCAGCCTTAACAGGGTGGGAGGAGATGGCTACGCCTTC.

The chain recombines TRBV11-1 with TRBJ2-3; no reliable D call. V was trimmed by 3 bases and J by 2 bases, leaving 15 bases between them. Looked up from germline, CDR1 is SGHAT and CDR2 is FQDESV (reference sequence). CDR3 length: 16 residues. The CDR3: CASSFLALAITDTQYF. The CDR3, as DNA: TGTGCCAGCAGCTTTCTTGCGTTAGCCATCACAGATACGCAGTATTTT.

Ten or more counts support this clone. The V call is TRBV10-3, the J call TRBJ1-1, with D uncertain. This CDR3 is built from 13 residues. From germline, CDR1 is ENHRY and CDR2 SYGVKD. Trimming left V 5 bases short and J 2 bases short, with 9 bases between. The CDR3 here is CAISQTVNTEAFF. In DNA, the CDR3 is TGTGCCATCAGTCAAACTGTAAACACTGAAGCTTTCTTT.

In this sample, this clone turned up many times. The chain has TRBV15 and TRBJ1-4, with D possibly TRBD1 on 6 matching bases. The CDR3 covers 14 residues. Germline V gene data show CDR1 as LNHNV and CDR2 as YYDKDF (reference sequence). With 5 bases removed from V and 6 bases from J, the gap between germline ends came to 13 bases. CDR3 nucleotide sequence: TGTGCCACCAGCTCTCAAGGGGGTTATGAAAAACTGTTTTTT. It is translated as CATSSQGGYEKLFF.

Ten or more counts support this clone. The rearrangement uses TRBV9 and TRBJ2-3; 8 nucleotides match TRBD2. The ends lost 0 bases at V and 6 bases at J; junction bases unmatched: 3. This CDR3 is built from 14 residues. Germline loops: CDR1 SGDLS, CDR2 YYNGEE. In DNA form, the CDR3 reads TGTGCCAGCAGCGTAGCGGGGGGGCCGGATACGCAGTATTTT. It yields the protein CASSVAGGPDTQYF.

In this sample, this clone turned up a few times. A much larger clone sits a single nucleotide away, making a read error possible. Here the CDR3 reads CSVTGRVDDQFF. In DNA form, the CDR3 reads TGCAGCGTCACGGGCCGGGTCGATGATCAGTTCTTC. This chain joins TRBV29-1 and TRBJ2-1; the D is unclear. The CDR3 extends over 12 amino acids. Germline V gene data show CDR1 as SQVTM and CDR2 as ANQGSEA.

This clone occurred many times. CDR3 amino acids: CASSLTSGGTDTQYF. The CDR3 region has the DNA TGTGCCAGCAGCCTGACTAGCGGGGGCACAGATACGCAGTATTTT. The V and J genes are TRBV11-3 and TRBJ2-3, with 11 bases aligning to TRBD2. CDR1 and CDR2 (germline): SGHNT, YENEEA. Trimming removed 5 bases from V and 1 base from J; junction bases left unmatched: 2. The CDR3 length is 15 residues.

The rearrangement uses TRBV20-1 and TRBJ1-5; 8 nucleotides line up with TRBD1. J was trimmed by 3 bases and V by 5 bases; bases with no gene match: 6. Per germline, CDR1 DFQATT and CDR2 SNEGSKA (reference sequence). The CDR3 consists of 14 residues. DNA for the CDR3: TGCAGTGCTGGGCAGGGGGCCCTCAATCAGCCCCAGCATTTT. This translates into CSAGQGALNQPQHF.